This T cell receptor (beta chain) is from a study of T cell changes during pregnancy in multiple sclerosis. Germline V CDR1 and CDR2: LGHNT, FRNRAP. V was clipped by 0 bases and J by 4 bases, with 21 bases between them. The CDR3 runs to 18 residues. Sequencing used immunoSEQ multiplex PCR; TCRdb keeps in-frame clones, though not all of them. The data show under 70,000 clones, around 90% seen once. The chain couples TRBV12-5 to TRBJ1-1; D is possibly TRBD1 (5 bases). The sequencing used CD4+ T cells from peripheral blood mononuclear cells, collected after pregnancy. The receptor was isolated from a female donor in good health, enrolled as a control in a pregnancy study. This chain's CDR3 is CASGLVLGAAGGSTEAFF. The CDR3, as DNA: TGTGCTAGTGGTTTGGTACTGGGCGCAGCCGGGGGGTCCACTGAAGCTTTCTTT.